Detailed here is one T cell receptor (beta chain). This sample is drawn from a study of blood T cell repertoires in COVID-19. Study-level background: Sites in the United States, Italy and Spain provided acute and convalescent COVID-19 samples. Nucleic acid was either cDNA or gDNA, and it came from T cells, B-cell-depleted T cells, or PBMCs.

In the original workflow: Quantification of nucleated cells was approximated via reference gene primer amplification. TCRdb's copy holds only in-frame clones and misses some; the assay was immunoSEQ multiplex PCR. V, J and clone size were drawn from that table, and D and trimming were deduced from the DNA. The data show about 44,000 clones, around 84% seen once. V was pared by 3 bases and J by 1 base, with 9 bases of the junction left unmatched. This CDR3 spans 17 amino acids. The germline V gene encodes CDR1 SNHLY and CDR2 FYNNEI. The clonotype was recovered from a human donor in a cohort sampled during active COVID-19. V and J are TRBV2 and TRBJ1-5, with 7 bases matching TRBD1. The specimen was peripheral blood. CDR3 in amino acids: CASSDRGRGVSNQPQHF. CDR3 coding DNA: TGTGCCAGCAGTGACAGGGGGAGAGGGGTCAGCAATCAGCCCCAGCATTTT.